The clone carrying this T cell receptor beta chain was picked up a small number of times. The data derive from a study of early T cells in non-severe SARS-CoV-2 infection. TCRdb recomputed calls from the 5' RACE reads with MiXCR, one row per CDR3 protein. Found here are some 78,000 distinct CDR3 sequences, roughly 13% of them singletons; the top ten hold about 6.4%. The CDR3 totals 17 residues. V gave up 2 bases and J gave up 3 bases; unmatched junction bases: 12. The V gene's germline CDR1 is SQVTM and CDR2 ANQGSEA. Sequencing input: whole blood. The TCR originated in an adult who was a healthcare worker with PCR-confirmed SARS-CoV-2 infection or an uninfected control (not recorded which). This chain links TRBV29-1 with TRBJ2-3; 9 bases agree with TRBD2. The CDR3 region is CSVESREGLRGTDTQYF. For the CDR3, the DNA is TGCAGCGTTGAATCGCGGGAGGGCCTCCGAGGGACAGATACGCAGTATTTT.